The T cell receptor (beta chain) described here comes from a study of CD8 T cells in Susac syndrome. RNA amounts of roughly 0.45 to 1 ug underwent reverse transcription with random hexamers. With immunoSEQ multiplex PCR, TCR beta CDR3 was amplified across 54 Vbeta and 13 Jbeta. TCRdb used MiXCR to reprocess the immunoSEQ multiplex PCR reads, holding one entry per CDR3 protein. Of about 290,000 distinct CDR3 sequences in the sample, over 75% were seen once. The TCR was taken from a human donor with multiple sclerosis. The sequenced sample was CD8+ T cells from PBMCs.

CDR3 protein: CASSFPSGGPQETQYF. In nucleotides, the CDR3 is TGTGCCAGCAGCTTCCCTAGCGGGGGCCCCCAAGAGACCCAGTACTTC. V usage is TRBV7-9 and J usage is TRBJ2-5; 10 bases line up with TRBD2. The CDR3 has 16 residues. Germline CDR1 and CDR2: SEHNR and FQNEAQ (reference sequence). J lost 1 base, V lost 3 bases, and 5 bases had no gene match.